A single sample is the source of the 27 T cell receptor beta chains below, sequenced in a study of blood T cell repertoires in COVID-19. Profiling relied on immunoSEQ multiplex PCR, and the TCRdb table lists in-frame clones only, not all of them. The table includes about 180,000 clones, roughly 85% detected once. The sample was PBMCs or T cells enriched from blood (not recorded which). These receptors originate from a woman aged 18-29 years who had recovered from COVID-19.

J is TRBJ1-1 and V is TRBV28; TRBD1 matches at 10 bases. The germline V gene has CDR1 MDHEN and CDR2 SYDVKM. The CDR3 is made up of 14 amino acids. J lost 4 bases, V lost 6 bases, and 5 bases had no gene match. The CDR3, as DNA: TGTGCCAGCAGCCGACAGGGGGCCCTCACTGAAGCTTTCTTT. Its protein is CASSRQGALTEAFF.

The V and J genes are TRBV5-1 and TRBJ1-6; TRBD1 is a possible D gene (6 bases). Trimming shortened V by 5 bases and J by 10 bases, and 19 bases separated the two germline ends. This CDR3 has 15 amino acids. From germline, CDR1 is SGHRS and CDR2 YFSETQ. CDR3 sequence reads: CASRHSEGVLSPLHF. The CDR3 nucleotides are TGCGCCAGCAGACACTCTGAGGGGGTTTTGTCACCCCTCCACTTT. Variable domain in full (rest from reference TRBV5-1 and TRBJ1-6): KAGVTQTPRYLIKTRGQQVTLSCSPISGHRSVSWYQQTPGQGLQFLFEYFSETQRNKGNFPGRFSGRQFSNSRSEMNVSTLELGDSALYLCASRHSEGVLSPLHFGNGTRLTVT.

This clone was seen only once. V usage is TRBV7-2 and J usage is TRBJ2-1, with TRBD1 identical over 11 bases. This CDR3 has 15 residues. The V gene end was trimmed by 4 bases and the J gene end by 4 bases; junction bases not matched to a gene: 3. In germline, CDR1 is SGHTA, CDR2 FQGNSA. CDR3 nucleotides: TGTGCCAGCAGCTCCGGGACAGGGGGTTACAATGAGCAGTTCTTC. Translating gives CASSSGTGGYNEQFF.

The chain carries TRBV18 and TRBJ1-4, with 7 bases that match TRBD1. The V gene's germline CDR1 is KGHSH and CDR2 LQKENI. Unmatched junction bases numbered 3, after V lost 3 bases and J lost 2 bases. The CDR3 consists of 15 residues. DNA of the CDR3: TGTGCCAGCTCACCGTTGACAGGGACTAATGAAAAACTGTTTTTT. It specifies CASSPLTGTNEKLFF.

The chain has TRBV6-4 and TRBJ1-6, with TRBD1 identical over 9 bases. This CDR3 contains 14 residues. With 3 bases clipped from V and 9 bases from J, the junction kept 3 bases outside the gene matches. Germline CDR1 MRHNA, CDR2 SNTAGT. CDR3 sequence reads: CASSEQGARSPLHF. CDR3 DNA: TGTGCCAGCAGTGAACAGGGGGCGCGTTCACCCCTCCACTTT.

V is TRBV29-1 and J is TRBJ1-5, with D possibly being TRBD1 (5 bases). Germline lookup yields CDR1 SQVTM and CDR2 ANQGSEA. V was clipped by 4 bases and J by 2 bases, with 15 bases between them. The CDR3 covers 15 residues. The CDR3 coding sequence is TGCAGCGTTGGGACTTCGGGGGTGGGCAATCAGCCCCAGCATTTT. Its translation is CSVGTSGVGNQPQHF.

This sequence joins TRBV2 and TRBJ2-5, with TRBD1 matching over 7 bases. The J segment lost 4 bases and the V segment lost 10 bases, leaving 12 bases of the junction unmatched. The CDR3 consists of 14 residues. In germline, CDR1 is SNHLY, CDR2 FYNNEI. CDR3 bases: TGTGCCATCACCCCGAGGGGGCGTGGAGAGACCCAGTACTTC. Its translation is CAITPRGRGETQYF.

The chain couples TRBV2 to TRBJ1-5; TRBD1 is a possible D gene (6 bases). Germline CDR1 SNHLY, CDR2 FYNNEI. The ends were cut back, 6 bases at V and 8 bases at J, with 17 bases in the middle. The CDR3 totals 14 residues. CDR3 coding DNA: TGTGCCAGCAGGAAAAGGGGGGGCGAGGAGCCCCAGCATTTT. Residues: CASRKRGGEEPQHF.

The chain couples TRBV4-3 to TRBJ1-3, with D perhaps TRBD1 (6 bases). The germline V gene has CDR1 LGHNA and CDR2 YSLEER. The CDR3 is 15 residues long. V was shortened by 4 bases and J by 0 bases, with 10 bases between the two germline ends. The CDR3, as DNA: TGCGCCAGCAGCCCTGCCAGGGGCTCTGGAAACACCATATATTTT. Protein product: CASSPARGSGNTIYF.

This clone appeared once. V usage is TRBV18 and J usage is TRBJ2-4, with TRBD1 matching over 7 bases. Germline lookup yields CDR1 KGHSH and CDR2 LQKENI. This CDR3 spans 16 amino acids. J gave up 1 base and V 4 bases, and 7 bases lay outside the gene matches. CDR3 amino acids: CASSRYRGLAKNIQYF. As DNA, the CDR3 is TGTGCCAGCTCACGATACAGGGGCCTGGCCAAAAACATTCAGTACTTC. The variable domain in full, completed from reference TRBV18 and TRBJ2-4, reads NAGVMQNPRHLVRRRGQEARLRCSPMKGHSHVYWYRQLPEEGLKFMVYLQKENIIDESGMPKERFSAEFPKEGPSILRIQQVVRGDSAAYFCASSRYRGLAKNIQYFGAGTRLSVL.

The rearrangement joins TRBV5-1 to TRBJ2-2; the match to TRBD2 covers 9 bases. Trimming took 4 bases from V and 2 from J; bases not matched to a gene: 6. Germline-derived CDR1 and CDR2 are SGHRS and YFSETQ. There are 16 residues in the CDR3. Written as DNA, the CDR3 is TGCGCCAGCAGCCGAAGCGGGGGGACCAACACCGGGGAGCTGTTTTTT. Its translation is CASSRSGGTNTGELFF.

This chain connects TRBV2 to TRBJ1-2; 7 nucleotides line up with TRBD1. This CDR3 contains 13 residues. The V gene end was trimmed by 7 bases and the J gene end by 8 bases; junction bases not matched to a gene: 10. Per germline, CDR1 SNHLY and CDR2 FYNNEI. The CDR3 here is CASTLTGAGGYTF. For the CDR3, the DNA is TGTGCCAGCACCCTCACAGGGGCTGGGGGCTACACCTTC.

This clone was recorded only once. This CDR3 is CASKEGRNNQPQHF. The CDR3 DNA reads TGTGCCAGCAAGGAAGGGAGAAACAATCAGCCCCAGCATTTT. The chain links TRBV21-1 to TRBJ1-5. TRBV21-1 is tagged as a pseudogene. The CDR3 loop spans 14 amino acids.

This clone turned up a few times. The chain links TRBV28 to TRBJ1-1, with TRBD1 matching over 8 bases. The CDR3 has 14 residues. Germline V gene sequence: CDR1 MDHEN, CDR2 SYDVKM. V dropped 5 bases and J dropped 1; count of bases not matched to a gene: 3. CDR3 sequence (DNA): TGTGCCAGCAGTGTGGACAGGGAGAACACTGAAGCTTTCTTT. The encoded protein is CASSVDRENTEAFF.

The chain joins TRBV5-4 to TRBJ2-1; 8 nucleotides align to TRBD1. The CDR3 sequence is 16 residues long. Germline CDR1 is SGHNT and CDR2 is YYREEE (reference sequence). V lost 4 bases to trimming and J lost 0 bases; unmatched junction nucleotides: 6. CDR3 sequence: CASSAETGDSYNEQFF. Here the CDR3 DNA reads TGTGCCAGCAGCGCCGAGACAGGGGACTCCTACAATGAGCAGTTCTTC.

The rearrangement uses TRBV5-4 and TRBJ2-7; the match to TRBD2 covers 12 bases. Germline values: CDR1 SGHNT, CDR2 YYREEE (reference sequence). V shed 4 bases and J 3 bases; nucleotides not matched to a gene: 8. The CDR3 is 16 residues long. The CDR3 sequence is CASSPGLAGTYYEQYF. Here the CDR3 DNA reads TGTGCCAGCAGCCCGGGACTAGCGGGCACATACTACGAGCAGTACTTC.

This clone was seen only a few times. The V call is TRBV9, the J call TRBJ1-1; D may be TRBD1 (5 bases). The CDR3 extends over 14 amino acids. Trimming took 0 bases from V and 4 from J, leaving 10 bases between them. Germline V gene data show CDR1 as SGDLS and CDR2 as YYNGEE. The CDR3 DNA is TGTGCCAGCAGCGTAGTACCGGGGGGCACTGAAGCTTTCTTT. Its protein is CASSVVPGGTEAFF.

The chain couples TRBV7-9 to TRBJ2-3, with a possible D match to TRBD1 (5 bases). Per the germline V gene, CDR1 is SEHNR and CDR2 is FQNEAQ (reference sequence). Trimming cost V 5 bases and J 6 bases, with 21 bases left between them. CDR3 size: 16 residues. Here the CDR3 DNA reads TGTGCCAGCAGCCGACAGACCACGGCGTACACTGATACGCAGTATTTT. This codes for CASSRQTTAYTDTQYF.

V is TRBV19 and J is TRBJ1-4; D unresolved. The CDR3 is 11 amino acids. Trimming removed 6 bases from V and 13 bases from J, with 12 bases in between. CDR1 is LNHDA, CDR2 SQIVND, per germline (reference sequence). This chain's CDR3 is CASSRTEGLFF. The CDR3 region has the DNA TGTGCCAGTAGCCGAACAGAGGGACTGTTTTTT. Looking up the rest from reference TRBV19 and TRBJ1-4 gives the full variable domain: DGGITQSPKYLFRKEGQNVTLSCEQNLNHDAMYWYRQDPGQGLRLIYYSQIVNDFQKGDIAEGYSVSREKKESFPLTVTSAQKNPTAFYLCASSRTEGLFFGSGTQLSVL.

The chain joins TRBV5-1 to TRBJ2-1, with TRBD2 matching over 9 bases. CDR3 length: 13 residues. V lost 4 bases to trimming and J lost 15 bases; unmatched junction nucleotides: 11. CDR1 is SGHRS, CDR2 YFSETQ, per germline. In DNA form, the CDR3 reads TGCGCCAGCAGCCAACTTGGCGGGACTAGCTGGTTCTTC. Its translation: CASSQLGGTSWFF.

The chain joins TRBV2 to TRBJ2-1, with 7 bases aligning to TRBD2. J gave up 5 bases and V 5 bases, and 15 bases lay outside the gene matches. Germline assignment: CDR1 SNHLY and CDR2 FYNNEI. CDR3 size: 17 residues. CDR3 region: CASSRNMGLAANNEQFF. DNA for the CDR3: TGTGCCAGCAGTCGAAACATGGGGCTAGCGGCCAACAATGAGCAGTTCTTC.

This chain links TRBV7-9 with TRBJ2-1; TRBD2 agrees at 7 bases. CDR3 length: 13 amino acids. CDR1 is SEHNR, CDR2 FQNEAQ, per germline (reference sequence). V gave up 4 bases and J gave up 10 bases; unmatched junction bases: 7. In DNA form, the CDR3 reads TGTGCCAGCAGCTGGACTAGTGCGGGCGAGCAGTTCTTC. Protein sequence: CASSWTSAGEQFF.

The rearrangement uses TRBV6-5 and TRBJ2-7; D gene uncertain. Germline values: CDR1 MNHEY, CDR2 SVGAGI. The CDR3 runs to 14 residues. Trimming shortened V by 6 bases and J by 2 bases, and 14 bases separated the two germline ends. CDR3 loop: CASRLSQTTYEQYF. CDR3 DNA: TGTGCCAGCAGATTAAGTCAGACAACCTACGAGCAGTACTTC.

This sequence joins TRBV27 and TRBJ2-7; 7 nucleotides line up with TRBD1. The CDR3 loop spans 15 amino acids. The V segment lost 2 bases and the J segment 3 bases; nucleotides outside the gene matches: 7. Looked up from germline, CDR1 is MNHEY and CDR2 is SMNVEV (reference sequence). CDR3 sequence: CASSLRAGGSYEQYF. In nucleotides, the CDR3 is TGTGCCAGCAGTTTAAGGGCAGGGGGAAGCTACGAGCAGTACTTC.

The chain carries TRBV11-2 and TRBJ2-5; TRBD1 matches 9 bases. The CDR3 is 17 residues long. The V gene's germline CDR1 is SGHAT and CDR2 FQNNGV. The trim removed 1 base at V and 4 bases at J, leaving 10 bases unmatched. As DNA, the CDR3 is TGTGCCAGCAGCTTAGTACTCCCGGGACAGGGTTCAGAGACCCAGTACTTC. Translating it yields CASSLVLPGQGSETQYF.

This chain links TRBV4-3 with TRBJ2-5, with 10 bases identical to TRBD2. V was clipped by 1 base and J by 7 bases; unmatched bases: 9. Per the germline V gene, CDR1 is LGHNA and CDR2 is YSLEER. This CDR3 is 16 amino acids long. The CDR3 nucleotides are TGCGCCAGCAGCCAAGTTGGGCTAGCGGGGGCGGGGACCCAGTACTTC. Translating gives CASSQVGLAGAGTQYF.

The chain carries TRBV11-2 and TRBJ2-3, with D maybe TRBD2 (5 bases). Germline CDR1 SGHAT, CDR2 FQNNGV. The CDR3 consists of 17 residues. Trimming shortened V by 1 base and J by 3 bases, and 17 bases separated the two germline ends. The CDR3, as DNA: TGTGCCAGCAGCTTAGTAGCCGGGGTGTCCTGGACAGATACGCAGTATTTT. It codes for CASSLVAGVSWTDTQYF.